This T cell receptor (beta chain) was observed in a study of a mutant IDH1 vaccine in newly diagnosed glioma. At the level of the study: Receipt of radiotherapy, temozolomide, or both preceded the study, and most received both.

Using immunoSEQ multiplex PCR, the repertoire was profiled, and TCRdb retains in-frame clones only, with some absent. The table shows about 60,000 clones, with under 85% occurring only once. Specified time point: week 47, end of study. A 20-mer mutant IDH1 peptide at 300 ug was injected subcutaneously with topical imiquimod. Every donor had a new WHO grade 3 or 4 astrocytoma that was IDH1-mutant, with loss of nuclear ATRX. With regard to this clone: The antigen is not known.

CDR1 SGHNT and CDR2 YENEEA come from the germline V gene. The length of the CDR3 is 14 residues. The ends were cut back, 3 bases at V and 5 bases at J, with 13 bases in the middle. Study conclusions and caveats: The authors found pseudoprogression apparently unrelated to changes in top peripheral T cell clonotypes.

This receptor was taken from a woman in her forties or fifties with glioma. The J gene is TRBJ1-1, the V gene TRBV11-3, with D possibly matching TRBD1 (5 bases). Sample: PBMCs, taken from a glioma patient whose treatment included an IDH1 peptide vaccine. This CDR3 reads CASSFGGGGTEAFF. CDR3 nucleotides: TGTGCCAGCAGCTTTGGGGGTGGTGGAACTGAAGCTTTCTTT.